This TCR beta chain stems from a study of T-cell reconstitution after alpha-beta-depleted transplantation in children. As regards this clonotype: Its target is unknown.

Whole-study results and caveats: Several hundred expanded graft clones reportedly supplied alpha-beta T cells about two months after transplant.

Using unique molecular identifiers, the investigators prepared the TCRbeta library. One entry per CDR3 protein, called by TCRdb with MiXCR from the PCR reads. The repertoire holds approximately 980,000 distinct CDR3 sequences, with 25% to 35% as singletons. V was pared by 7 bases and J by 9 bases, with 16 bases between. CDR1 and CDR2 (germline): SNHLY, FYNNEI. The CDR3 loop spans 13 amino acids. This TCR was recovered from a boy younger than two who had a stem cell transplant for SCID, so the T cells may come from the graft donor. V gene TRBV2 combines with J gene TRBJ2-1; the D gene could be TRBD1 or TRBD2 (5 bases each). This specimen was PBMCs, mostly from graft donor cells, taken 360 days after TCRalphabeta/CD19-depleted stem cell transplant. As DNA, the CDR3 is TGTGCCAGCACTGAGGGGTACTCTCGTGAGCAGTTCTTC. Its translation: CASTEGYSREQFF.